The 26 T cell receptor beta chains below were found in one sample sequenced in a study of T cell responses to AZD1222 COVID-19 vaccine (dated by TCRdb to 2020 to 2022). The protocol used for the library was the immunoSEQ multiplex PCR assay. Held by TCRdb, this immuneACCESS table contains in-frame sequences only and omits some clones. Under half of the omission traces to an unresolved V gene where checked; the cause of the rest is unknown. The sample table holds roughly 140,000 clones, of which approximately 90% were seen once. Around 1.5% of the sample is in the top ten clones. In the paper's terms, the time point label means: baseline before first vaccination. The material was peripheral blood, obtained on day 0 of AZD1222 vaccination. The receptors come from an adult in good health.

V and J are TRBV11-3 and TRBJ2-7; D unresolved. The CDR3 totals 13 residues. Germline values: CDR1 SGHNT, CDR2 YENEEA. Trimming left V 2 bases short and J 6 bases short, with 11 bases between. In nucleotides, the CDR3 is TGTGCCAGCAGCTTAACCAGCGAATCCGAGCAGTACTTC. Translating gives CASSLTSESEQYF.

The gene calls are TRBV28 and TRBJ2-3; D is possibly TRBD2 (6 bases). The germline V gene has CDR1 MDHEN and CDR2 SYDVKM. Trimming left V 2 bases short and J 0 bases short, with 6 bases between. This CDR3 has 14 residues. CDR3 DNA: TGTGCCAGCAGTTTAAGCGGGAGCACAGATACGCAGTATTTT. Protein product: CASSLSGSTDTQYF.

The chain is built from TRBV10-3 and TRBJ1-1, with TRBD1 identical over 8 bases. The junction had 7 bases not matched to a gene; V was cut back by 6 bases and J by 1 base. This CDR3 has 15 residues. Looked up from germline, CDR1 is ENHRY and CDR2 is SYGVKD. DNA of the CDR3: TGTGCCATCAGGGACAGGGATAGGGAGAACACTGAAGCTTTCTTT. Translation gives CAIRDRDRENTEAFF.

This chain links TRBV9 with TRBJ2-3; 9 bases match TRBD1. Unmatched junction bases numbered 14, after V lost 4 bases and J lost 2 bases. The CDR3 covers 18 residues. CDR1 is SGDLS, CDR2 YYNGEE, per germline. The CDR3 DNA reads TGTGCCAGCAGCAACCCAATGGGACAGGGCCCCTACACAGATACGCAGTATTTT. Translation gives CASSNPMGQGPYTDTQYF. Together with reference TRBV9 and TRBJ2-3, the CDR3 gives the full variable domain: DSGVTQTPKHLITATGQRVTLRCSPRSGDLSVYWYQQSLDQGLQFLIQYYNGEERAKGNILERFSAQQFPDLHSELNLSSLELGDSALYFCASSNPMGQGPYTDTQYFGPGTRLTVL.

The chain employs TRBV15 and TRBJ2-6; tentative D call: TRBD1 (6 bases). This CDR3 comprises 18 residues. Trimming cost V 0 bases and J 2 bases, with 14 bases left between them. Per germline, CDR1 LNHNV and CDR2 YYDKDF (reference sequence). The chain's CDR3 is CATSRDGMGAAGANVLTF. CDR3 bases: TGTGCCACCAGCAGAGATGGGATGGGGGCAGCTGGGGCCAACGTCCTGACTTTC.

The V call is TRBV2, the J call TRBJ2-5; tentative D call: TRBD2 (5 bases). CDR1 SNHLY and CDR2 FYNNEI come from the germline V gene. The CDR3 sequence is 14 residues long. With 8 bases removed from V and 5 bases from J, the gap between germline ends came to 18 bases. DNA of the CDR3: TGTGCCAGCGCAACTAGGCCTCCCTTTGAGACCCAGTACTTC. Translating gives CASATRPPFETQYF.

This clone appeared a few times. The rearrangement joins TRBV11-2 to TRBJ1-6, with unresolved D. This CDR3 has 14 amino acids. Trimming removed 4 bases at V and 9 bases at J, with 13 bases between. Germline-derived CDR1 and CDR2 are SGHAT and FQNNGV. The CDR3 coding sequence is TGTGCCAGCAGCTACCGCGGGGAGGCTTCACCCCTCCACTTT. It specifies CASSYRGEASPLHF.

CDR3 bases: TGCGCCAGCAACAGACAGGGTCGAGGGGTTGAGCAGTTCTTC. Translation gives CASNRQGRGVEQFF. This chain connects TRBV5-1 to TRBJ2-1, with TRBD1 matching 7 bases. The CDR3 loop spans 14 amino acids. The V gene end was trimmed by 6 bases and the J gene end by 9 bases; junction bases not matched to a gene: 12. Germline-derived CDR1 and CDR2 are SGHRS and YFSETQ.

J is TRBJ1-4 and V is TRBV9; D gene ambiguous. Per the germline V gene, CDR1 is SGDLS and CDR2 is YYNGEE. V was clipped by 2 bases and J by 0 bases, with 5 bases between them. This CDR3 is 14 amino acids long. CDR3 sequence (DNA): TGTGCCAGCAGCGTCGACTCAACTAATGAAAAACTGTTTTTT. This gives the protein CASSVDSTNEKLFF.

This chain links TRBV13 with TRBJ2-7; TRBD2 agrees at 7 bases. The CDR3 spans 15 residues. Germline V CDR1 and CDR2: PRHDT, FYEKMQ (reference sequence). Trimming removed 5 bases from V and 3 bases from J; junction bases left unmatched: 10. CDR3 DNA sequence: TGTGCCAGCAGCACGAGAATAGCGGGCGTCTACGAGCAGTACTTC. This encodes CASSTRIAGVYEQYF.

The chain combines TRBV7-3 with TRBJ2-6; no definite D call. In germline, CDR1 is SGHTA, CDR2 FQGTGA. This CDR3 spans 16 amino acids. V was shortened by 6 bases and J by 0 bases, with 12 bases between the two germline ends. The CDR3 loop is CASSPRLSSGANVLTF. For the CDR3, the DNA is TGTGCCAGCAGTCCACGACTCAGCTCTGGGGCCAACGTCCTGACTTTC.

This chain links TRBV5-1 with TRBJ2-4; 8 bases agree with TRBD1. Germline V gives CDR1 SGHRS, CDR2 YFSETQ. CDR3 length: 19 amino acids. Trimming removed 0 bases from V and 0 bases from J; junction bases left unmatched: 11. CDR3 region: CASSLGGGQGQVAKNIQYF. DNA of the CDR3: TGCGCCAGCAGCTTGGGGGGCGGACAGGGTCAGGTAGCCAAAAACATTCAGTACTTC. The whole variable domain, remainder taken from reference TRBV5-1 and TRBJ2-4, is KAGVTQTPRYLIKTRGQQVTLSCSPISGHRSVSWYQQTPGQGLQFLFEYFSETQRNKGNFPGRFSGRQFSNSRSEMNVSTLELGDSALYLCASSLGGGQGQVAKNIQYFGAGTRLSVL.

The rearrangement uses TRBV7-9 and TRBJ2-7, with D unresolved. V shed 6 bases and J shed 3 bases, with 6 bases lying between them. The CDR3 spans 11 residues. CDR1 is SEHNR and CDR2 is FQNEAQ in the germline V gene (reference sequence). As DNA, the CDR3 is TGTGCCAGCAGTATGTACTACGAGCAGTACTTC. Translation gives CASSMYYEQYF.

CDR3 sequence: CASRSHGSNTIYF. The CDR3 region has the DNA TGTGCCAGCAGGTCCCATGGATCAAACACCATATATTTT. This rearrangement joins TRBV6-5 to TRBJ1-3; D unresolved. The ends were cut back, 6 bases at V and 6 bases at J, with 12 bases in the middle. This CDR3 is 13 amino acids long. Germline lookup yields CDR1 MNHEY and CDR2 SVGAGI.

The V and J genes are TRBV6-4 and TRBJ2-5, with 9 bases fitting TRBD1. The CDR3 is made up of 17 amino acids. J lost 4 bases, V lost 3 bases, and 12 bases had no gene match. The germline V gene encodes CDR1 MRHNA and CDR2 SNTAGT. The CDR3 here is CASSDGQGTAIGETQYF. The CDR3 nucleotides are TGTGCCAGCAGTGATGGACAGGGGACTGCTATAGGAGAGACCCAGTACTTC.

The V and J genes are TRBV9 and TRBJ1-5; D perhaps matches TRBD1 (5 bases). The CDR3 covers 13 residues. V was cut by 4 bases and J by 4 bases, with 9 bases left in between. Germline V lookup: CDR1 SGDLS, CDR2 YYNGEE. In DNA, the CDR3 is TGTGCCAGCAGCAGGGGCGCAAATCAGCCCCAGCATTTT. Protein product: CASSRGANQPQHF.

This clone was counted only a few times. The chain employs TRBV4-1 and TRBJ1-2; 9 positions match TRBD1. The CDR3 extends over 16 amino acids. The V gene's germline CDR1 is MGHRA and CDR2 YSYEKL. Trimming cost V 0 bases and J 4 bases; bases outside gene matches: 6. CDR3 amino acids: CASSQETGGVRYGYTF. The CDR3 DNA reads TGCGCCAGCAGCCAAGAGACAGGGGGGGTCCGCTATGGCTACACCTTC.

J is TRBJ1-2 and V is TRBV6-6; D is uncertain. The CDR3 is 14 amino acids. V lost 0 bases and J 0 bases, leaving 5 bases between the germline ends. CDR1 MNHNY and CDR2 SVGAGI come from the germline V gene (reference sequence). The CDR3 sequence: CASSYSSSNYGYTF. The DNA of the CDR3 is TGTGCCAGCAGTTACTCGAGCTCTAACTATGGCTACACCTTC.

The genes are TRBV7-9 and TRBJ2-7; D possibly uses TRBD1 or TRBD2 (5 bases each). V was trimmed by 4 bases and J by 6 bases, leaving 19 bases between them. The CDR3 contains 15 residues. Germline V gene sequence: CDR1 SEHNR, CDR2 FQNEAQ (reference sequence). As DNA, the CDR3 is TGTGCCAGCAGCTCCGAGCGGACAAGCGCTCGCGAGCAGTACTTC. It encodes CASSSERTSAREQYF.

The chain employs TRBV7-9 and TRBJ1-3; unclear D gene. The germline CDR1 and CDR2 sequences are SEHNR and FQNEAQ (reference sequence). With 5 bases removed from V and 4 bases from J, the gap between germline ends came to 18 bases. This CDR3 comprises 16 residues. This CDR3 is CASSHPLTLEGNTIYF. DNA of the CDR3: TGTGCCAGCAGCCACCCACTAACGCTCGAAGGAAACACCATATATTTT.

The CDR3 reads CASSFRTAETFF. CDR3 sequence (DNA): TGTGCCAGCAGTTTCAGGACAGCAGAGACTTTCTTT. The rearrangement joins TRBV12-3 or TRBV12-4 to TRBJ1-1; perhaps TRBD1 as D (6 bases). Trimming took off 3 bases at V and 12 bases at J, with 14 bases between the two ends. This CDR3 has 12 residues.

The chain links TRBV10-3 to TRBJ2-1; D gene ambiguous. The CDR3 sequence is 12 residues long. Trimming shortened V by 4 bases and J by 5 bases, and 6 bases separated the two germline ends. Per the germline V gene, CDR1 is ENHRY and CDR2 is SYGVKD. In DNA form, the CDR3 reads TGTGCCATCAGTGCACAGAACAATGAGCAGTTCTTC. This sequence encodes CAISAQNNEQFF.

This clone appeared a single time. The chain has TRBV28 and TRBJ2-1, with 11 bases fitting TRBD2. Germline values: CDR1 MDHEN, CDR2 SYDVKM. The CDR3 runs to 14 residues. V trimming: 6 bases; J trimming: 9 bases; junction bases outside the gene matches: 7. The CDR3 loop reads CASRVALAGGEQFF. CDR3 coding DNA: TGTGCCAGCAGAGTGGCGCTAGCGGGAGGTGAGCAGTTCTTC.

The chain has TRBV7-2 and TRBJ1-2; D is uncertain. The CDR3 has 16 residues. Trimming left V 5 bases short and J 7 bases short, with 23 bases between. Looked up from germline, CDR1 is SGHTA and CDR2 is FQGNSA. CDR3 residues: CASSEGGRSRISGYTF. CDR3 DNA: TGTGCCAGCAGCGAGGGAGGGCGTTCCAGGATCTCTGGCTACACCTTC. Combining the CDR3 with reference TRBV7-2 and TRBJ1-2 gives the whole variable domain GAGVSQSPSNKVTEKGKDVELRCDPISGHTALYWYRQSLGQGLEFLIYFQGNSAPDKSGLPSDRFSAERTGGSVSTLTIQRTQQEDSAVYLCASSEGGRSRISGYTFGSGTRLTVV.

The rearrangement uses TRBV5-1 and TRBJ1-5, with D hard to call. From germline, CDR1 is SGHRS and CDR2 YFSETQ. V lost 0 bases to trimming and J lost 6 bases, with 7 bases between them. This CDR3 spans 13 amino acids. CDR3 region: CASSLAVGQPQHF. The CDR3 DNA sequence: TGCGCCAGCAGCTTGGCGGTGGGTCAGCCCCAGCATTTT. Looking up the rest from reference TRBV5-1 and TRBJ1-5 gives the full variable domain: KAGVTQTPRYLIKTRGQQVTLSCSPISGHRSVSWYQQTPGQGLQFLFEYFSETQRNKGNFPGRFSGRQFSNSRSEMNVSTLELGDSALYLCASSLAVGQPQHFGDGTRLSIL.

There are a few counts of this clone. This chain links TRBV15 with TRBJ1-3; 7 nucleotides match TRBD1. J was trimmed by 8 bases and V by 4 bases; bases with no gene match: 2. Germline V gives CDR1 LNHNV, CDR2 YYDKDF (reference sequence). The CDR3 has 12 amino acids. The CDR3: CATSTRGHTIYF. In DNA, the CDR3 is TGTGCCACCAGCACAAGGGGGCACACCATATATTTT.